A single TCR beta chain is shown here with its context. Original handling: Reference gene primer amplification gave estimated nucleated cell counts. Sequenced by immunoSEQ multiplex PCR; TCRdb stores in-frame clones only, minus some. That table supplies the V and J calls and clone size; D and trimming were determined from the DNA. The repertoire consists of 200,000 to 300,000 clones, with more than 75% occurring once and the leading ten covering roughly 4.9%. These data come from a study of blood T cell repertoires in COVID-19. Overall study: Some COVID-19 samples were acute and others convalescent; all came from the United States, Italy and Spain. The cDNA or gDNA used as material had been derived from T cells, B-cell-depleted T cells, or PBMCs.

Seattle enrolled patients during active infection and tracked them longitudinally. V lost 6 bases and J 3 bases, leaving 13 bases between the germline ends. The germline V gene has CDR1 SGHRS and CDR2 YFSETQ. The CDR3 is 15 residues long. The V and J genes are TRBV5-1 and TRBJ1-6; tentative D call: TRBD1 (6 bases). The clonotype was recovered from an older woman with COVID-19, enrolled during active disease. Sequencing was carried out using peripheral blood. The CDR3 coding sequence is TGCGCCAGCACGGCAGGGGCCAACTATAATTCACCCCTCCACTTT. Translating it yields CASTAGANYNSPLHF.